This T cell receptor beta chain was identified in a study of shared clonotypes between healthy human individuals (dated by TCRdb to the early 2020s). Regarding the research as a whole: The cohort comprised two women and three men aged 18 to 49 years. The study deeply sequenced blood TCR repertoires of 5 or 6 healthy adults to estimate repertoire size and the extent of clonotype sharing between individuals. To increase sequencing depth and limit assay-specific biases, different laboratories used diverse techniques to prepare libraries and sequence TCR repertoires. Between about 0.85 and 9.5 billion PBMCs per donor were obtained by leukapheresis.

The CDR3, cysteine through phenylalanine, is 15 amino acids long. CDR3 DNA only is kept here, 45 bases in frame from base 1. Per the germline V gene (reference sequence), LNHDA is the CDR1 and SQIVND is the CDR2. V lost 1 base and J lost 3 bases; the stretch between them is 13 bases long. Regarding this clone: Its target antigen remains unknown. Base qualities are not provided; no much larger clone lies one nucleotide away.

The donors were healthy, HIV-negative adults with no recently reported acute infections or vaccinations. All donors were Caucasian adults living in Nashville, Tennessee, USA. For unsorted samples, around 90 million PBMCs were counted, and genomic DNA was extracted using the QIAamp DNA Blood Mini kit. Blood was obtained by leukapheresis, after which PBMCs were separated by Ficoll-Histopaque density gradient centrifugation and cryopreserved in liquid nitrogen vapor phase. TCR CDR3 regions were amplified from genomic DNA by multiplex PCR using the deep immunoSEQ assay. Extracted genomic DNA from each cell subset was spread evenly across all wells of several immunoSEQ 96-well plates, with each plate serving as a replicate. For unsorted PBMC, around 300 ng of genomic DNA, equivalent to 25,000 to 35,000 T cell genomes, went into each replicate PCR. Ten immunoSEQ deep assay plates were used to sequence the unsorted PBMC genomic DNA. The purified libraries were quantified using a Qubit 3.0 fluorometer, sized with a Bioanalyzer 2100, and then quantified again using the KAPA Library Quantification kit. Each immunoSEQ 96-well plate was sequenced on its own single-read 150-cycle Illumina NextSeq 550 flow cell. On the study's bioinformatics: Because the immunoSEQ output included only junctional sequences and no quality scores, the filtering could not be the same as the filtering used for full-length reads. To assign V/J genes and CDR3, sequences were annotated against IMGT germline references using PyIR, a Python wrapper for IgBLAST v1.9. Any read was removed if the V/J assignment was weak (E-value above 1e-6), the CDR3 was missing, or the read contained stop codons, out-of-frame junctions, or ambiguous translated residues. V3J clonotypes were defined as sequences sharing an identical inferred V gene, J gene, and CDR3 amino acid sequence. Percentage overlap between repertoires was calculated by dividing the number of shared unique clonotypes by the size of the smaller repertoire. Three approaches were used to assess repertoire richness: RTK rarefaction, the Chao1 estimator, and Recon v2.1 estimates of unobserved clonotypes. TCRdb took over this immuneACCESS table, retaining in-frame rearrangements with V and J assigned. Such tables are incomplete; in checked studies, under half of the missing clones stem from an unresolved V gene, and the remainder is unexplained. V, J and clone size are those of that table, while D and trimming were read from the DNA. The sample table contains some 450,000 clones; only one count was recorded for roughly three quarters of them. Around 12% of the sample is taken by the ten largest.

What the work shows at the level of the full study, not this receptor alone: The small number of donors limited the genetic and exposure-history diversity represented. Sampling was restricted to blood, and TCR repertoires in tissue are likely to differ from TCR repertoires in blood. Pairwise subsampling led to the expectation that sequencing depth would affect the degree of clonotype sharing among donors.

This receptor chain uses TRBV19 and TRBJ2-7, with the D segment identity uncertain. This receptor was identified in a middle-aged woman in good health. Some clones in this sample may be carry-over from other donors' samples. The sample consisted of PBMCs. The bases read TGTGCCAGTAGTATAGGGAGCGACGGATTCTACGAGCAGTACTTC. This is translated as CASSIGSDGFYEQYF. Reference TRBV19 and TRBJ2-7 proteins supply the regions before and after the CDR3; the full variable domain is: DGGITQSPKYLFRKEGQNVTLSCEQNLNHDAMYWYRQDPGQGLRLIYYSQIVNDFQKGDIAEGYSVSREKKESFPLTVTSAQKNPTAFYLCASSIGSDGFYEQYFGPGTRLTVT.